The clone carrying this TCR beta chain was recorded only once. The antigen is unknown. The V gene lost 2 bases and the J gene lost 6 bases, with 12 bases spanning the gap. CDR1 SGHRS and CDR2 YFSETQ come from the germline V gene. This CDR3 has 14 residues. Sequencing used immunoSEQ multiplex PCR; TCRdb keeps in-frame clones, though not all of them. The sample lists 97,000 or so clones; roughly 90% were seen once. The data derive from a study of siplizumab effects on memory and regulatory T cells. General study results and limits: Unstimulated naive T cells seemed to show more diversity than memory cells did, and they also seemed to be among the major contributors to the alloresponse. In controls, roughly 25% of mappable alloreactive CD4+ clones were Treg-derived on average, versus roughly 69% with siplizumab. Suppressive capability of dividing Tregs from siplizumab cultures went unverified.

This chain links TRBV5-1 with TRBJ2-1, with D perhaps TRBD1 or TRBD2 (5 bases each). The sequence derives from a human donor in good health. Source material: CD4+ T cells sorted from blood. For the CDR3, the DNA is TGCGCCAGCAGCTTAGGGGCTAGCAGCAATGAGCAGTTCTTC. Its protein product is CASSLGASSNEQFF.